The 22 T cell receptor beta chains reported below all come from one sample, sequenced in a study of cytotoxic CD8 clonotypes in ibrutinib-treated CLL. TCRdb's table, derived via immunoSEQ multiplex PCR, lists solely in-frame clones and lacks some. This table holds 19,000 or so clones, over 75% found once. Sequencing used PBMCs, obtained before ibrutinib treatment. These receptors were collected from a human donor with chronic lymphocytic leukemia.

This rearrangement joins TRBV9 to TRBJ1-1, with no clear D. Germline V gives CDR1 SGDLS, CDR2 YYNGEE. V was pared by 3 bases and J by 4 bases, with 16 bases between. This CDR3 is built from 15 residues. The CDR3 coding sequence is TGTGCCAGCAGCGGGGGAAATACAGCACGCACTGAAGCTTTCTTT. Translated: CASSGGNTARTEAFF.

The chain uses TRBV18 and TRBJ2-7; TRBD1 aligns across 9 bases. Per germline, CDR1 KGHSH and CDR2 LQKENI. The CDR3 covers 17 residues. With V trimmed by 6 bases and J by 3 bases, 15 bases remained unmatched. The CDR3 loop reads CASSPLVVGQGFYEQYF. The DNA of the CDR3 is TGTGCCAGCTCCCCCCTGGTTGTCGGACAGGGGTTCTACGAGCAGTACTTC.

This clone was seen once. DNA for the CDR3: TGTGCCAGTAGTATAGGTCAGTTCTACAATGAGCAGTTCTTC. Protein: CASSIGQFYNEQFF. The V and J genes are TRBV19 and TRBJ2-1; D call uncertain. Trimming pared 1 base from V and 3 bases from J, leaving 7 bases between. Germline V gene sequence: CDR1 LNHDA, CDR2 SQIVND (reference sequence). The length of the CDR3 is 14 residues.

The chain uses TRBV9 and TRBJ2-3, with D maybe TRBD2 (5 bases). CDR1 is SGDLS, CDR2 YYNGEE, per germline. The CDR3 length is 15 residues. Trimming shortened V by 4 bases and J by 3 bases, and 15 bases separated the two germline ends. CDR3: CASSPLARVTDTQYF. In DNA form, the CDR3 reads TGTGCCAGCAGCCCTCTCGCGCGGGTTACAGATACGCAGTATTTT.

The CDR3 spells CASSYSISGSTPLHF. The CDR3 bases are TGTGCCAGCAGTTACTCGATTTCAGGCTCCACTCCCCTCCACTTT. The J gene is TRBJ1-6, the V gene TRBV6-5; D unclear. Trimming took 0 bases from V and 13 from J, leaving 16 bases between them. Germline loops: CDR1 MNHEY, CDR2 SVGAGI. The CDR3 length is 15 residues.

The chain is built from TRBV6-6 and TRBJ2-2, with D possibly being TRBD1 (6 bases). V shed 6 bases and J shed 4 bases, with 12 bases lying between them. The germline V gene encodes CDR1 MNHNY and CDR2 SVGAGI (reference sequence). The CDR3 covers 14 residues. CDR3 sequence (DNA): TGTGCCAGCAGCAGGGGTTCGTCCACCGGGGAGCTGTTTTTT. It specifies CASSRGSSTGELFF.

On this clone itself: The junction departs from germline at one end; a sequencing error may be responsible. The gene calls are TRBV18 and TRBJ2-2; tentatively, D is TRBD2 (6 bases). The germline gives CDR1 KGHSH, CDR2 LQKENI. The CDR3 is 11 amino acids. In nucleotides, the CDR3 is TGTGCCAGCTGGGGCGGCGGGAAGCTGTTTTTT. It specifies CASWGGGKLFF.

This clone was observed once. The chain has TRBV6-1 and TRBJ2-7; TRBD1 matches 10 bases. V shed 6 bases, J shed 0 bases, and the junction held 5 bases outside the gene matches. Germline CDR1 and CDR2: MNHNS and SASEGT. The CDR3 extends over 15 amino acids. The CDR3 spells CASRRGTGASYEQYF. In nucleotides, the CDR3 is TGTGCCAGCAGACGAGGGACAGGGGCCTCCTACGAGCAGTACTTC.

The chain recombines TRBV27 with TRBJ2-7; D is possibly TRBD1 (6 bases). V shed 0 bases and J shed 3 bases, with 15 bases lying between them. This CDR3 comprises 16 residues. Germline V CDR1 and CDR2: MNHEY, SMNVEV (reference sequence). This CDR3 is CASSLSSGDAVYEQYF. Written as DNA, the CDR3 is TGTGCCAGCAGTTTATCCTCAGGGGACGCCGTCTACGAGCAGTACTTC.

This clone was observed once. The CDR3 DNA is TGTGCCAGCTCACCAACGGGCGGGGAAGAGACCCAGTACTTC. Protein sequence: CASSPTGGEETQYF. The chain employs TRBV18 and TRBJ2-5, with D maybe TRBD2 (6 bases). With 2 bases removed from V and 3 bases from J, the gap between germline ends came to 10 bases. The CDR3 extends over 14 amino acids. In germline, CDR1 is KGHSH, CDR2 LQKENI.

The CDR3 DNA reads as TGTGCCAGCAGGGTACGGGGGCTCGGTGAAGCTTTCTTT. Translation: CASRVRGLGEAFF. This sequence joins TRBV27 and TRBJ1-1, with a tentative D call TRBD1 (6 bases). CDR3 length: 13 amino acids. Germline CDR1 reads MNHEY; CDR2 reads SMNVEV (reference sequence). Trimming left V 6 bases short and J 7 bases short, with 15 bases between.

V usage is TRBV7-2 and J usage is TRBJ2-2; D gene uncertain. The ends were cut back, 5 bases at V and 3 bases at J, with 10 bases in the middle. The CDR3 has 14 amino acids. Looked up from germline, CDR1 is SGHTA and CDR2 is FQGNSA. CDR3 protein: CASSARGHTGELFF. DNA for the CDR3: TGTGCCAGCAGCGCCAGAGGACACACCGGGGAGCTGTTTTTT.

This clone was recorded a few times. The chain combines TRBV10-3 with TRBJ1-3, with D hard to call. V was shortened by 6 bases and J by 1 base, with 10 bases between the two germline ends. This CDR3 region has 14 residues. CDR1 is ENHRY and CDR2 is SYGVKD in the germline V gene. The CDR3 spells CAIREAGSGNTIYF. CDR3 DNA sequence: TGTGCCATCAGAGAAGCAGGATCTGGAAACACCATATATTTT.

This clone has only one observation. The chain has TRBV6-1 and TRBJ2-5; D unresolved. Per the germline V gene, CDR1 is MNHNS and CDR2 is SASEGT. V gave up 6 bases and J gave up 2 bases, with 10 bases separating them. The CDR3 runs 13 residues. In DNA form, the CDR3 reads TGTGCCAGCAGCCGAAACATACAAGAGACCCAGTACTTC. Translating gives CASSRNIQETQYF.

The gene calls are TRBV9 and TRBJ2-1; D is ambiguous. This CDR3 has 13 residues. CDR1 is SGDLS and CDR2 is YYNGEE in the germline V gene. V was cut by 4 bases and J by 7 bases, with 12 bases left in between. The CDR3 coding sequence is TGTGCCAGCAGCCAACCCCCGGTGAATGAGCAGTTCTTC. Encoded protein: CASSQPPVNEQFF.

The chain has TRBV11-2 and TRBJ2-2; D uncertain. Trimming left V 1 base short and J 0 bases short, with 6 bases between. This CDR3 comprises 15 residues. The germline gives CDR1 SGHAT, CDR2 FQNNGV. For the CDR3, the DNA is TGTGCCAGCAGCTTAGTGGCCACGAACACCGGGGAGCTGTTTTTT. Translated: CASSLVATNTGELFF.

CDR3 sequence reads: CASSEFLSGGGQETQYF. The CDR3 region has the DNA TGTGCCAGCAGTGAATTTCTTAGCGGGGGGGGCCAAGAGACCCAGTACTTC. The V gene is TRBV6-1, the J gene TRBJ2-5; 11 bases fit TRBD2. The CDR3 runs to 17 residues. The junction had 6 bases not matched to a gene; V was cut back by 2 bases and J by 1 base. The germline V gene encodes CDR1 MNHNS and CDR2 SASEGT.

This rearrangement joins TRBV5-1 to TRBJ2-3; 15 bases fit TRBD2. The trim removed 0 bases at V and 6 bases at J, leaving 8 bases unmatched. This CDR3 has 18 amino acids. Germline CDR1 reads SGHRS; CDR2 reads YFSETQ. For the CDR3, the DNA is TGCGCCAGCAGCTTGGGCGGACTAGCGGGGGGGCCGTCGGATACGCAGTATTTT. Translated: CASSLGGLAGGPSDTQYF.

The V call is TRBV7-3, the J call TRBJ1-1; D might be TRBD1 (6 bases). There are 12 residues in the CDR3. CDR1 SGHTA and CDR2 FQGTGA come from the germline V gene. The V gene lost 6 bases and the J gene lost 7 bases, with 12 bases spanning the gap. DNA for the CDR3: TGTGCCAGCAGGGACGGACAGATTGAAGCTTTCTTT. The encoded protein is CASRDGQIEAFF.

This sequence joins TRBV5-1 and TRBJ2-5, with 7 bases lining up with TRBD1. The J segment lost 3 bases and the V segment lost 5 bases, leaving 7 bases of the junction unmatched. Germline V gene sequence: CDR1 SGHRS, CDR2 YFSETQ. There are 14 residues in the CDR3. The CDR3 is CASRNDRDEETQYF. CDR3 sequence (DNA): TGCGCCAGCAGGAACGACAGGGATGAAGAGACCCAGTACTTC.

The CDR3 here is CSAPDGYGYTF. The DNA of the CDR3 is TGCAGTGCCCCGGACGGGTATGGCTACACCTTC. This sequence joins TRBV20-1 and TRBJ1-2; the D is unclear. This CDR3 is built from 11 residues. The V end lost 6 bases, the J end lost 5 bases, and 10 bases lay between the germline ends. CDR1 DFQATT and CDR2 SNEGSKA come from the germline V gene (reference sequence).

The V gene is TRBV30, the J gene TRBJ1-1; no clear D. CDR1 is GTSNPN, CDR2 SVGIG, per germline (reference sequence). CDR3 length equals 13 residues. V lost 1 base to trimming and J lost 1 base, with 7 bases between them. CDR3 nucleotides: TGTGCCTGGAGTGCAATGGGGAACACTGAAGCTTTCTTT. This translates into CAWSAMGNTEAFF.